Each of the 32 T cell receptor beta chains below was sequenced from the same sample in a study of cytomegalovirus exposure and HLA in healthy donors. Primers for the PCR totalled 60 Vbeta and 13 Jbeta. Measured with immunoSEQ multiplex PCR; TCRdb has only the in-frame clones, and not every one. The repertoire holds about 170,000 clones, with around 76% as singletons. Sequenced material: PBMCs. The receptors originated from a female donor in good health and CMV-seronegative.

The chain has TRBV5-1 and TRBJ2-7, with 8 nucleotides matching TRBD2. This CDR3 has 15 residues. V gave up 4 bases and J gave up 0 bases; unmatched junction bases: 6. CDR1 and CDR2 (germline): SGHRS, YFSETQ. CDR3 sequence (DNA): TGCGCCAGCAGCGGCGGGGGGTATGCCTCCTACGAGCAGTACTTC. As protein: CASSGGGYASYEQYF.

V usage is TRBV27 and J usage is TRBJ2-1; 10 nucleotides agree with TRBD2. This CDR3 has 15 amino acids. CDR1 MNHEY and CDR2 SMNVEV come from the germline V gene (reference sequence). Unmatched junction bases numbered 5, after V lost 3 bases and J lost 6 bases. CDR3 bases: TGTGCCAGCAGTTTGGGGCTAGCGGGAGTCAATGAGCAGTTCTTC. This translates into CASSLGLAGVNEQFF.

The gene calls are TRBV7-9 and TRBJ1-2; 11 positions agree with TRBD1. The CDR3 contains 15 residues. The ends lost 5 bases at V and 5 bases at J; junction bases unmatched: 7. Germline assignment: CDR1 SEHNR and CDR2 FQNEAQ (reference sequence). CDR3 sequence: CASSNRTGGAYGYTF. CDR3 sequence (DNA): TGTGCCAGCAGCAACAGGACAGGGGGCGCATATGGCTACACCTTC.

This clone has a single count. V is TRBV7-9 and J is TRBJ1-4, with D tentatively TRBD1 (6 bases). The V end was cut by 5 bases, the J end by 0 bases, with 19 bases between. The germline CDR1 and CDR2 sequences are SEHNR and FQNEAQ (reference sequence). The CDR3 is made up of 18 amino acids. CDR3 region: CASSESTGFLSTNEKLFF. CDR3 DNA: TGTGCCAGCAGCGAGTCGACAGGATTTCTTTCAACTAATGAAAAACTGTTTTTT.

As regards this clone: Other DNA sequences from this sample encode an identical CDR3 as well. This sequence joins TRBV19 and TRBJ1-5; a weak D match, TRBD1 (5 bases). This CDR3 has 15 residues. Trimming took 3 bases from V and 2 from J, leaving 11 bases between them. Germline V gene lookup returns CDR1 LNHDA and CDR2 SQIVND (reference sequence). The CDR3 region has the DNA TGTGCCAGTAGTATCACTGGGGCGGGCAATCAGCCCCAGCATTTT. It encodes CASSITGAGNQPQHF.

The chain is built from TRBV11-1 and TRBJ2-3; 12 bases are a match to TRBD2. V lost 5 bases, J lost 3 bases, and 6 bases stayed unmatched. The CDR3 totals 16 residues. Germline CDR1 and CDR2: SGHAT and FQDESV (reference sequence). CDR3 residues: CASSGWTSGKTDTQYF. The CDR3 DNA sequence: TGTGCCAGCAGCGGGTGGACTAGCGGGAAAACAGATACGCAGTATTTT.

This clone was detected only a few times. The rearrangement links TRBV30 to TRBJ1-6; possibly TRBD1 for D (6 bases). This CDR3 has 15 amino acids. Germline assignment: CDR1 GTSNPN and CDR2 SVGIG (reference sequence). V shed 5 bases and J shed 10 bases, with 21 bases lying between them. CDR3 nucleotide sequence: TGTGCCTGGGAGTCGGGGTTGACAGGTGGATCACCCCTCCACTTT. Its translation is CAWESGLTGGSPLHF.

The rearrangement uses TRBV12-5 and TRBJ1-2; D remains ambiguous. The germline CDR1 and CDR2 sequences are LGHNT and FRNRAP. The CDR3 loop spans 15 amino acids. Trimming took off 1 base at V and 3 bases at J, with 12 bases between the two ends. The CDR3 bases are TGTGCTAGTGGTTTGGGCGTGTTGGGAGACTATGGCTACACCTTC. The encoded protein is CASGLGVLGDYGYTF.

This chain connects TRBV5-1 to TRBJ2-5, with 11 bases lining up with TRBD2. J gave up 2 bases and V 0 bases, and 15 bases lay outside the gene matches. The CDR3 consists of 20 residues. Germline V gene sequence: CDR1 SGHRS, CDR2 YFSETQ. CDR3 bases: TGCGCCAGCAGCTTGGAAACTCCGGGACTAGCGGTACCAAGACAAGAGACCCAGTACTTC. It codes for CASSLETPGLAVPRQETQYF. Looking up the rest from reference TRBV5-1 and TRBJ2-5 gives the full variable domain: KAGVTQTPRYLIKTRGQQVTLSCSPISGHRSVSWYQQTPGQGLQFLFEYFSETQRNKGNFPGRFSGRQFSNSRSEMNVSTLELGDSALYLCASSLETPGLAVPRQETQYFGPGTRLLVL.

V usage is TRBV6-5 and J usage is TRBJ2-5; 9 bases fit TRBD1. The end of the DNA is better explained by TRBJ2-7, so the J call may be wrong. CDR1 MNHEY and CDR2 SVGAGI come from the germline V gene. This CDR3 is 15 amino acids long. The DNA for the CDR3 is TGTGCCAGCAGTGTCGACAGGGGGTCCTCCTACGAGCAGTACTTC. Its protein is CASSVDRGSSYEQYF.

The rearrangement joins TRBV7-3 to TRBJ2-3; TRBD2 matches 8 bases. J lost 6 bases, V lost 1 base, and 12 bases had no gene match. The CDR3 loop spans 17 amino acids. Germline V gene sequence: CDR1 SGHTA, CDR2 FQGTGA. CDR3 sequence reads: CASSLSAAGGPPDTQYF. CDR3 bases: TGTGCCAGCAGCTTAAGCGCTGCGGGAGGCCCCCCCGATACGCAGTATTTT.

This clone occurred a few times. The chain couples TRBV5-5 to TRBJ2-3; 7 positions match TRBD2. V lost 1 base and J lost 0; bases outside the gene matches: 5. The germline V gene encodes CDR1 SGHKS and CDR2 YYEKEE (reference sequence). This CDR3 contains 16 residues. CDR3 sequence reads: CASSLTRESSTDTQYF. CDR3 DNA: TGTGCCAGCAGCTTGACGCGGGAGTCCAGCACAGATACGCAGTATTTT.

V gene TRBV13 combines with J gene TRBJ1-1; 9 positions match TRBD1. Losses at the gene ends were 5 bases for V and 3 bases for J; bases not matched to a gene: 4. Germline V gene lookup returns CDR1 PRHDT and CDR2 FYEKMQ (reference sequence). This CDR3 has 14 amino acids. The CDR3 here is CASSRDRVDTEAFF. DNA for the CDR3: TGTGCCAGCAGCCGGGACAGGGTGGACACTGAAGCTTTCTTT.

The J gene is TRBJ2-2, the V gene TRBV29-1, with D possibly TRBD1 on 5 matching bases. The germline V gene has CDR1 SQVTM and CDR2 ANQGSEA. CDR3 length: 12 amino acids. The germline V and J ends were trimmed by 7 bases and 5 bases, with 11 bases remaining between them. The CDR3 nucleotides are TGCAGCGCATTCTCAGGGACCGGGGAGCTGTTTTTT. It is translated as CSAFSGTGELFF.

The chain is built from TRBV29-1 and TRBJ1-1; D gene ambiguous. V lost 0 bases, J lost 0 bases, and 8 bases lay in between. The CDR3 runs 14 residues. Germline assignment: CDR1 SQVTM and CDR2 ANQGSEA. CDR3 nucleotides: TGCAGCGTTGAAGATAGAACAGTGAACACTGAAGCTTTCTTT. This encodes CSVEDRTVNTEAFF.

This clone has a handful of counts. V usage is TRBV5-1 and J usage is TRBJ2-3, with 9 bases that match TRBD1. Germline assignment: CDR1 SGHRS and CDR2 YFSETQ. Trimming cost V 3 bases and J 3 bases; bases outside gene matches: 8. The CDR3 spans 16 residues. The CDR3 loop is CASSSLGTGKTDTQYF. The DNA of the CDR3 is TGCGCCAGCAGCTCTCTGGGGACAGGGAAAACAGATACGCAGTATTTT.

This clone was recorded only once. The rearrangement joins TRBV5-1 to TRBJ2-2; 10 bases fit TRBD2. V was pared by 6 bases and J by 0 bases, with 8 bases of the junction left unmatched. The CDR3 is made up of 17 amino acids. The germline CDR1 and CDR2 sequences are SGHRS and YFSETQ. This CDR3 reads CASKISGGTTNTGELFF. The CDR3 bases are TGCGCCAGCAAGATTAGCGGGGGGACTACGAACACCGGGGAGCTGTTTTTT.

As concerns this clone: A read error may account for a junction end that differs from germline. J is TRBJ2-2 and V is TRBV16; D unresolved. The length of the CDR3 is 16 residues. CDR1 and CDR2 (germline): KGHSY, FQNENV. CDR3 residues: CASSRTTPANTGELFF. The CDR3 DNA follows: TGTGCCAGCAGCCGTACTACACCGGCGAACACTGGGGAGCTGTTTTTT.

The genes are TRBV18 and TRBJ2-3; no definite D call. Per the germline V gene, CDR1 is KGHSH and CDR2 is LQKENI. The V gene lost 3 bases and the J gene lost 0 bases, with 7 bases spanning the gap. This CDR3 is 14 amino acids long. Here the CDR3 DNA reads TGTGCCAGCTCACCCAGTGCTAGCACAGATACGCAGTATTTT. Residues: CASSPSASTDTQYF.

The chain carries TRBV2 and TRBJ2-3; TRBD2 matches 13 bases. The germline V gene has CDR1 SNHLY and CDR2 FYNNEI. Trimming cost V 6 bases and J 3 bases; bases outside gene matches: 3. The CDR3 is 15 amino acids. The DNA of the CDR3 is TGTGCCAGCAGAAGGACTAGCGGGAGTACAGATACGCAGTATTTT. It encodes CASRRTSGSTDTQYF.

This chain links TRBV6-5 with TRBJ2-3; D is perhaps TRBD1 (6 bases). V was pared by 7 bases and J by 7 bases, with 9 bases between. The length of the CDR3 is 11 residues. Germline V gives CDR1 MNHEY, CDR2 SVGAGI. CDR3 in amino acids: CASMQGYTQYF. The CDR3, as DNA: TGTGCCAGCATGCAGGGGTATACGCAGTATTTT.

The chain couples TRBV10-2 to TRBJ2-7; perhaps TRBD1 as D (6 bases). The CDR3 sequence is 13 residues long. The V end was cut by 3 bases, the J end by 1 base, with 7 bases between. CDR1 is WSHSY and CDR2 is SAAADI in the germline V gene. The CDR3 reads CASSERGSYEQYF. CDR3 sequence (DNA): TGCGCCAGCAGTGAAAGGGGGTCCTACGAGCAGTACTTC.

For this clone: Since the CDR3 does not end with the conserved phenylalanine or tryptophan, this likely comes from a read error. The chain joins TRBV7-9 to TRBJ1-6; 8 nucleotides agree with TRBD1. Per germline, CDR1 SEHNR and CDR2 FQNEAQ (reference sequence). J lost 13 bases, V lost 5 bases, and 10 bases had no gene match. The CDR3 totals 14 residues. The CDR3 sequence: CASSAGQGFSPLHL. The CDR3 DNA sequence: TGTGCCAGCAGCGCCGGACAGGGTTTCTCGCCCCTCCACCTT.

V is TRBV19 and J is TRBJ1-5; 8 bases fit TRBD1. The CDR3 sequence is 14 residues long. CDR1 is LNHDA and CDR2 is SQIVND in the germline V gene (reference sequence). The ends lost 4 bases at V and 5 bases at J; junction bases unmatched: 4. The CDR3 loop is CASSTIQGDQPQHF. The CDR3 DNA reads TGTGCCAGTAGTACGATACAGGGGGATCAGCCCCAGCATTTT.

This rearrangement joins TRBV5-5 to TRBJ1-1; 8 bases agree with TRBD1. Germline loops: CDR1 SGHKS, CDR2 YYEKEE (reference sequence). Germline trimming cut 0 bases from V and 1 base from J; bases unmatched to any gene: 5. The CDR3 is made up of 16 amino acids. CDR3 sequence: CASSLAGGFKNTEAFF. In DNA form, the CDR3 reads TGTGCCAGCAGCTTGGCAGGGGGCTTCAAGAACACTGAAGCTTTCTTT.

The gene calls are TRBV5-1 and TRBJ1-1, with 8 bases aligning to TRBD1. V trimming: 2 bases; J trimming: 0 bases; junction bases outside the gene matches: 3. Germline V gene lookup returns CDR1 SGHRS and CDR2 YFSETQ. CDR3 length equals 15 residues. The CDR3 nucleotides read TGCGCCAGCAGCTTTTCAGGGGGCTTGAACACTGAAGCTTTCTTT. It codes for CASSFSGGLNTEAFF.

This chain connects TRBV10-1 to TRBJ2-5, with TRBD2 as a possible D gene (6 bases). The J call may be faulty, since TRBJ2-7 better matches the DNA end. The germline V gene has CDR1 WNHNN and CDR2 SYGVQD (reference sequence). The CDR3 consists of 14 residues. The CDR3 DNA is TGCGCCAGCCCATCCGGGGGAGAGTCCTACGAGCAGTACTTC. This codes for CASPSGGESYEQYF.

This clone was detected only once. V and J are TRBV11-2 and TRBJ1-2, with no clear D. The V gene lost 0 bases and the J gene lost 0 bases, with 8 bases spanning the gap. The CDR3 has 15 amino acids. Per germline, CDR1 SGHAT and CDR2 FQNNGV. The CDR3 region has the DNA TGTGCCAGCAGCTTAGAGCGGGGAGCTAACTATGGCTACACCTTC. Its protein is CASSLERGANYGYTF.

The CDR3 DNA reads as TGCGCCAGCAGCTTGAGCGGGGGGGTCACTGAAGCTTTCTTT. Its translation is CASSLSGGVTEAFF. This chain uses TRBV5-1 with TRBJ1-1; maybe TRBD1 (5 bases). The CDR3 length is 14 residues. Germline CDR1 reads SGHRS; CDR2 reads YFSETQ. The germline V and J ends were trimmed by 1 base and 4 bases, with 11 bases remaining between them. Looking up the rest from reference TRBV5-1 and TRBJ1-1 gives the full variable domain: KAGVTQTPRYLIKTRGQQVTLSCSPISGHRSVSWYQQTPGQGLQFLFEYFSETQRNKGNFPGRFSGRQFSNSRSEMNVSTLELGDSALYLCASSLSGGVTEAFFGQGTRLTVV.

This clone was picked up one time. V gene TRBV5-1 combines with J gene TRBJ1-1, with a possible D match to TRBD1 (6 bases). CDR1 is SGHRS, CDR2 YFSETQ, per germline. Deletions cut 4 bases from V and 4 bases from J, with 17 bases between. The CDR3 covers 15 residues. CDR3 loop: CASSLPTGSRTEAFF. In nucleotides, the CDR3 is TGCGCCAGCAGCCTCCCCACAGGGAGCCGCACTGAAGCTTTCTTT.

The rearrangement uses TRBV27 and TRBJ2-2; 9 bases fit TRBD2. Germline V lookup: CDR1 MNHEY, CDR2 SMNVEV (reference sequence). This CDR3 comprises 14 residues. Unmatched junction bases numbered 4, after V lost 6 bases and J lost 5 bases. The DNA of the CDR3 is TGTGCCAGCAGGCTAGCGGGAAGTACCGGGGAGCTGTTTTTT. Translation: CASRLAGSTGELFF.

CDR3 DNA: TGTGCCAGCAGCCCCACTTCTCCACCCCTTTACGAGCAGTACTTC. As protein: CASSPTSPPLYEQYF. This chain uses TRBV16 with TRBJ2-7, with no clear D. The length of the CDR3 is 15 residues. The V and J ends lost 4 bases and 4 bases respectively, with 17 bases between them. Per the germline V gene, CDR1 is KGHSY and CDR2 is FQNENV.